This T cell receptor (beta chain) was found in a study of blood T cell repertoires in COVID-19. In the authors' methods: Scientists estimated how many nucleated cells there were by amplifying reference gene primers. Measured with immunoSEQ multiplex PCR; TCRdb has only the in-frame clones, and not every one. The V and J calls and the clone size are those of that table, but D and trimming were determined from the DNA. The table lists 350,000 to 400,000 clones, roughly 90% of them singletons, with around 0.97% in the top ten. This CDR3 is built from 13 residues. Germline V lookup: CDR1 MNHEY, CDR2 SMNVEV (reference sequence). V lost 5 bases and J 2 bases, leaving 10 bases between the germline ends. Recruits, aged roughly 18 to 100 years, lived in 20 to 30 US areas.

Sequencing used PBMCs or T cells enriched from blood (not recorded which). The source is a woman in her 30s with acute COVID-19. V and J are TRBV27 and TRBJ2-7; D possibly corresponds to TRBD2 (6 bases). Written as DNA, the CDR3 is TGTGCCAGCAGTCCAGGACTAACCTACGAGCAGTACTTC. Protein sequence: CASSPGLTYEQYF.